These 9 T cell receptor beta chains came from one sample sequenced in a study of OX40 agonist ivuxolimab in advanced cancers. Assay: immunoSEQ multiplex PCR; the TCRdb copy retains only in-frame clones and omits some. Found here are tens of thousands of clones, about 88% of them singletons; the top ten hold 2.4%. Material: CD4+ or CD8+ T cells sorted from blood, obtained in a trial of the OX40 agonist ivuxolimab. The receptors were sampled from an adult with an advanced solid tumor such as melanoma, head and neck, liver or kidney cancer.

The chain employs TRBV18 and TRBJ2-1; 11 bases agree with TRBD2. V lost 4 bases, J lost 14 bases, and 4 bases stayed unmatched. Germline-derived CDR1 and CDR2 are KGHSH and LQKENI. The CDR3 covers 12 residues. This chain's CDR3 is CASSLTTSGKFF. The CDR3 nucleotides read TGTGCCAGCTCACTGACGACTAGCGGGAAGTTCTTC.

The gene calls are TRBV30 and TRBJ1-5, with 7 bases fitting TRBD1. The length of the CDR3 is 15 residues. Germline-derived CDR1 and CDR2 are GTSNPN and SVGIG (reference sequence). The V gene end was trimmed by 3 bases and the J gene end by 5 bases; junction bases not matched to a gene: 10. CDR3 nucleotide sequence: TGTGCCTGGAGGGGAAGGGGGCGCGGGGATCAGCCCCAGCATTTT. It is translated as CAWRGRGRGDQPQHF.

The chain has TRBV14 and TRBJ2-5; TRBD1 might be the D (5 bases). The last part of the DNA fits TRBJ2-7 better; the J call may be wrong. Germline loops: CDR1 SGHDN, CDR2 FVKESK. CDR3 size: 14 residues. Here the CDR3 reads CASSLRKGFGEQYF. Here the CDR3 DNA reads TGTGCCAGCAGCCTAAGAAAGGGGTTTGGCGAGCAGTACTTC.

J is TRBJ2-3 and V is TRBV7-9, with 9 bases lining up with TRBD1. CDR1 and CDR2 (germline): SEHNR, FQNEAQ (reference sequence). This CDR3 is 16 amino acids long. V shed 5 bases and J 3 bases; nucleotides not matched to a gene: 9. CDR3 nucleotides: TGTGCCAGCAGCGCAAGAGTTGGACAGGGGACAGATACGCAGTATTTT. Protein product: CASSARVGQGTDTQYF.

V usage is TRBV6-6 and J usage is TRBJ1-2; 9 bases are a match to TRBD1. The germline gives CDR1 MNHNY, CDR2 SVGAGI (reference sequence). The CDR3 sequence is 15 residues long. V lost 5 bases to trimming and J lost 4 bases; unmatched junction nucleotides: 8. CDR3 amino acids: CASSLKGQGSYGYTF. The CDR3 coding sequence is TGTGCCAGCAGTCTCAAGGGACAGGGCAGCTATGGCTACACCTTC.

The V call is TRBV15, the J call TRBJ1-5; weak D call: TRBD1 (6 bases). V was trimmed by 3 bases and J by 3 bases, leaving 12 bases between them. CDR1 is LNHNV and CDR2 is YYDKDF in the germline V gene (reference sequence). The CDR3 is 15 amino acids. The CDR3 DNA is TGTGCCACCAGCAGGGCCCCGGGGGCCAATCAGCCCCAGCATTTT. Translating it yields CATSRAPGANQPQHF.

V gene TRBV19 combines with J gene TRBJ2-1; TRBD1 agrees at 12 bases. CDR1 and CDR2 from the germline V gene are LNHDA and SQIVND (reference sequence). Trimming removed 5 bases from V and 8 bases from J; junction bases left unmatched: 10. The CDR3 is 16 amino acids. Here the CDR3 reads CASSSWGDRGRDEQFF. CDR3 bases: TGTGCCAGTAGTTCTTGGGGGGACAGGGGGCGCGATGAGCAGTTCTTC.

The chain couples TRBV10-3 to TRBJ1-3; maybe TRBD1 (5 bases). This CDR3 has 17 amino acids. In germline, CDR1 is ENHRY, CDR2 SYGVKD. V was pared by 0 bases and J by 0 bases, with 12 bases between. In nucleotides, the CDR3 is TGTGCCATCAGTGAGTCGACTGGGGGGGGCTCTGGAAACACCATATATTTT. Translating gives CAISESTGGGSGNTIYF.

This sequence joins TRBV19 and TRBJ1-1; 8 positions agree with TRBD1. This CDR3 contains 14 residues. Germline lookup yields CDR1 LNHDA and CDR2 SQIVND (reference sequence). The junction had 6 bases not matched to a gene; V was cut back by 6 bases and J by 3 bases. CDR3 in amino acids: CASRNTGGDTEAFF. CDR3 bases: TGTGCCAGTAGAAACACAGGGGGGGACACTGAAGCTTTCTTT.